The 10 T cell receptor beta chains below come from one sample, sequenced in a study of radiation and T cells in renal cell carcinoma. Assay used: immunoSEQ multiplex PCR; TCRdb lists only in-frame clones, some missing. The table lists 120,000 or so clones, approximately 90% of them singletons. Time point noted: blood 2 weeks post-SBRT. Stated treatment: 15 Gy SBRT to primary tumor, nephrectomy 4 weeks later. Sample: blood, taken from a patient whose treatment included radiotherapy and nephrectomy. The receptor source for this set is a woman aged 70-85 years with renal cell carcinoma.

The genes are TRBV5-6 and TRBJ2-7; D is uncertain. Germline values: CDR1 SGHDT, CDR2 YYEEEE. The CDR3 has 15 residues. The V end was cut by 0 bases, the J end by 0 bases, with 10 bases between. The CDR3 loop reads CASSLGRTPSYEQYF. CDR3 nucleotides: TGTGCCAGCAGCTTGGGGCGGACCCCCTCCTACGAGCAGTACTTC.

The rearrangement uses TRBV9 and TRBJ2-3; 9 nucleotides align to TRBD2. After removal of 3 bases from V and 0 bases from J, the junction contained 5 bases not matched to a gene. Germline-derived CDR1 and CDR2 are SGDLS and YYNGEE. CDR3 length: 16 residues. The CDR3 DNA sequence: TGTGCCAGCAGCGCCCACCTAGCGGGGAGCACAGATACGCAGTATTTT. It is translated as CASSAHLAGSTDTQYF.

This clone was recorded only once. The DNA for the CDR3 is TGTGCCAGCAGTGAATTTGCAGCGAACACTGAAGCTTTCTTT. It yields the protein CASSEFAANTEAFF. The V gene is TRBV2, the J gene TRBJ1-1; D is uncertain. This CDR3 region has 14 residues. Germline V lookup: CDR1 SNHLY, CDR2 FYNNEI. V was clipped by 2 bases and J by 1 base, with 8 bases between them.

This clone turned up a few times. J is TRBJ1-5 and V is TRBV18, with D possibly matching TRBD1 (6 bases). The CDR3 is 13 residues long. Germline CDR1 is KGHSH and CDR2 is LQKENI. V lost 3 bases, J lost 4 bases, and 7 bases lay in between. In DNA form, the CDR3 reads TGTGCCAGCTCACCGCAGGGGAATCAGCCCCAGCATTTT. Its translation: CASSPQGNQPQHF.

This chain connects TRBV9 to TRBJ2-3; D is perhaps TRBD1 (5 bases). Germline loops: CDR1 SGDLS, CDR2 YYNGEE. The V end lost 0 bases, the J end lost 4 bases, and 12 bases lay between the germline ends. The CDR3 is 15 amino acids. CDR3 coding DNA: TGTGCCAGCAGCGTAGGCCCAGCCAGGGCAGATACGCAGTATTTT. The encoded protein is CASSVGPARADTQYF.

V gene TRBV5-6 combines with J gene TRBJ2-3; D gene ambiguous. The length of the CDR3 is 15 residues. The germline V gene encodes CDR1 SGHDT and CDR2 YYEEEE. The V and J ends lost 2 bases and 0 bases respectively, with 10 bases between them. The CDR3: CASSFGEPSTDTQYF. CDR3 sequence (DNA): TGTGCCAGCAGCTTTGGCGAACCAAGCACAGATACGCAGTATTTT.

This clone has just one count. This chain joins TRBV5-4 and TRBJ2-3; 9 nucleotides agree with TRBD1. The J segment lost 5 bases and the V segment lost 3 bases, leaving 4 bases of the junction unmatched. The germline CDR1 and CDR2 sequences are SGHNT and YYREEE (reference sequence). This CDR3 has 14 amino acids. CDR3 DNA: TGTGCCAGCAGCTCCGGGACAGGGAGAGATACGCAGTATTTT. Protein: CASSSGTGRDTQYF. Full variable domain (missing parts from reference TRBV5-4 and TRBJ2-3): ETGVTQSPTHLIKTRGQQVTLRCSSQSGHNTVSWYQQALGQGPQFIFQYYREEENGRGNFPPRFSGLQFPNYSSELNVNALELDDSALYLCASSSGTGRDTQYFGPGTRLTVL.

The chain uses TRBV5-1 and TRBJ2-3; a possible D gene is TRBD2 (5 bases). Germline loops: CDR1 SGHRS, CDR2 YFSETQ. Trimming removed 0 bases from V and 4 bases from J, with 12 bases in between. This CDR3 comprises 15 residues. CDR3 region: CASSLDSRRSDTQYF. The CDR3 DNA reads as TGCGCCAGCAGCTTGGATTCCAGGAGGTCAGATACGCAGTATTTT.

V usage is TRBV5-5 and J usage is TRBJ1-2; D ambiguous. Per germline, CDR1 SGHKS and CDR2 YYEKEE (reference sequence). The CDR3 extends over 14 amino acids. Trimming cost V 6 bases and J 2 bases, with 14 bases left between them. CDR3: CASIPLGQNYGYTF. The DNA for the CDR3 is TGTGCCAGCATTCCTCTCGGGCAAAACTATGGCTACACCTTC.

The chain uses TRBV2 and TRBJ1-2; D gene uncertain. The CDR3 contains 13 residues. The ends were cut back, 1 base at V and 5 bases at J, with 8 bases in the middle. Germline values: CDR1 SNHLY, CDR2 FYNNEI. The CDR3 DNA reads as TGTGCCAGCAGTGAAGGGACTTCTTATGGCTACACCTTC. Its protein product is CASSEGTSYGYTF.